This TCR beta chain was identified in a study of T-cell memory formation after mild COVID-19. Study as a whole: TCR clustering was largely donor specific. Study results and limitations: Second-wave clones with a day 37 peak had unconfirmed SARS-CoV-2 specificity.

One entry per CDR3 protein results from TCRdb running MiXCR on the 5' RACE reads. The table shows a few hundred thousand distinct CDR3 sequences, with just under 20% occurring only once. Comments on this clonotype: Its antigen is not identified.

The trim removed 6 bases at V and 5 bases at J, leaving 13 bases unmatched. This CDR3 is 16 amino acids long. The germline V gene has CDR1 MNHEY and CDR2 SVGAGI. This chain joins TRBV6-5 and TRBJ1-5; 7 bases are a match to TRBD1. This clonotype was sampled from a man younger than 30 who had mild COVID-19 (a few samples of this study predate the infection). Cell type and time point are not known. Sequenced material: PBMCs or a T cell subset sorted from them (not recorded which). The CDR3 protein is CASSSHHITGDQPQHF. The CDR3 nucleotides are TGTGCCAGCAGCTCCCACCACATTACAGGGGATCAGCCCCAGCATTTT.